This T cell receptor beta chain was captured in a study of cytomegalovirus exposure and HLA in healthy donors. This PCR relied on a set of 60 Vbeta primers and 13 Jbeta primers. Produced via immunoSEQ multiplex PCR; TCRdb's table is partial and in-frame only. The sample gives around 160,000 clones, approximately 80% of which show up once; 7% to 8.5% is in the top ten. The CDR3 sequence is 14 residues long. Germline V gene lookup returns CDR1 SGHAT and CDR2 FQNNGV. With V trimmed by 8 bases and J by 5 bases, 9 bases remained unmatched. The V gene is TRBV11-2, the J gene TRBJ2-1; 7 bases line up with TRBD2. The sequence derives from a male donor in good health and CMV-seropositive. The specimen sequenced was PBMCs. CDR3 sequence (DNA): TGTGCCAGCGCGCGATGGGGGGGGAACAATGAGCAGTTCTTC. Translating it yields CASARWGGNNEQFF.